A selection of T cell receptor beta chains follows, all from one sample in a study of spatial heterogeneity in lung cancer. TCRdb fed the 5' RACE reads into MiXCR, producing one record per CDR3 protein. Of 2,000 or so distinct CDR3 sequences in the sample, approximately 9.3% were seen once. The sample was normal lung tissue next to the tumor, taken at surgery. The receptor source for this set is a female donor with early-stage non-small cell lung cancer. Each CDR3 is given with its conserved first and last residue. Fields, in order: D gene, clone size, J gene, V gene, CDR3 protein, CDR3 DNA. The D gene is left open where the match is weak. Clone size is not always given. Where it is, it says once, few, many or a class for expanded clones.

d_call: TRBD1
clone_size: many
j_call: TRBJ1-1
v_call: TRBV7-9
cdr3_aa: CASSARQGPEAFF
cdr3_nt: TGTGCCAGCAGCGCACGACAGGGCCCTGAAGCTTTCTTT

d_call: TRBD1
clone_size: medium-sized
j_call: TRBJ1-5
v_call: TRBV20-1
cdr3_aa: CSARGTGVQPQHF
cdr3_nt: TGCAGTGCTAGAGGCACAGGGGTTCAGCCCCAGCATTTT

d_call: .
clone_size: medium-sized
j_call: TRBJ2-5
v_call: TRBV11-2
cdr3_aa: CASSLGHDETQYF
cdr3_nt: TGTGCCAGCAGCCTGGGCCACGACGAGACCCAGTACTTC

d_call: TRBD1
clone_size: large
j_call: TRBJ1-1
v_call: TRBV6-5
cdr3_aa: CASSYSPQGGMNTEAFF
cdr3_nt: TGTGCCAGCAGTTACTCTCCGCAGGGGGGGATGAACACTGAAGCTTTCTTT

d_call: TRBD1
clone_size: many
j_call: TRBJ2-7
v_call: TRBV16
cdr3_aa: CASSRDRDEQYF
cdr3_nt: TGTGCCAGCAGCCGGGACAGGGACGAGCAGTACTTC

d_call: .
clone_size: medium-sized
j_call: TRBJ2-5
v_call: TRBV5-1
cdr3_aa: CASSLSYTIYQETQYF
cdr3_nt: TGCGCCAGCAGCTTGTCGTATACTATCTACCAAGAGACCCAGTACTTC

d_call: .
clone_size: medium-sized
j_call: TRBJ2-7
v_call: TRBV30
cdr3_aa: CAWSGQVLHEQYF
cdr3_nt: TGTGCCTGGAGCGGTCAGGTCCTCCACGAGCAGTACTTC

d_call: .
clone_size: medium-sized
j_call: TRBJ2-3
v_call: TRBV29-1
cdr3_aa: CSAARGQGTDTQYF
cdr3_nt: TGCAGCGCAGCACGGGGGCAGGGCACAGATACGCAGTATTTT

d_call: .
clone_size: many
j_call: TRBJ2-2
v_call: TRBV30
cdr3_aa: CAWSYNTGELFF
cdr3_nt: TGTGCCTGGAGTTACAACACCGGGGAGCTGTTTTTT

d_call: .
clone_size: many
j_call: TRBJ1-2
v_call: TRBV20-1
cdr3_aa: CSARNREYGYTF
cdr3_nt: TGCAGTGCTAGAAACAGGGAGTATGGCTACACCTTC

d_call: .
clone_size: medium-sized
j_call: TRBJ2-7
v_call: TRBV7-2
cdr3_aa: CASSLAGNSYEQYF
cdr3_nt: TGTGCCAGCAGCTTAGCGGGAAACAGCTACGAGCAGTACTTC

d_call: .
clone_size: medium-sized
j_call: TRBJ1-6
v_call: TRBV30
cdr3_aa: CAWSAVSGNSPLHF
cdr3_nt: TGTGCCTGGAGTGCTGTCAGCGGGAATTCACCCCTCCACTTT

d_call: .
clone_size: medium-sized
j_call: TRBJ1-1
v_call: TRBV7-9
cdr3_aa: CASSPRLALNTEAFF
cdr3_nt: TGTGCCAGCAGTCCGCGCCTGGCCTTGAACACTGAAGCTTTCTTT

d_call: .
clone_size: .
j_call: TRBJ2-5
v_call: TRBV7-2
cdr3_aa: CASTPPGIGGTQYF
cdr3_nt: TGTGCCAGCACCCCTCCGGGGATAGGGGGGACCCAGTACTTC

d_call: TRBD1
clone_size: medium-sized
j_call: TRBJ2-7
v_call: TRBV11-2
cdr3_aa: CASEWRQGVGEQYF
cdr3_nt: TGTGCCAGCGAGTGGCGACAGGGGGTCGGCGAGCAGTACTTC

d_call: .
clone_size: medium-sized
j_call: TRBJ1-5
v_call: TRBV3-1
cdr3_aa: CASSQAGVGQPQHF
cdr3_nt: TGTGCCAGCAGCCAAGCGGGGGTTGGGCAGCCCCAGCATTTT

d_call: .
clone_size: many
j_call: TRBJ2-1
v_call: TRBV30
cdr3_aa: CAWSVGLGDDEQFF
cdr3_nt: TGTGCCTGGAGTGTAGGTCTAGGAGACGATGAGCAGTTCTTC

d_call: .
clone_size: .
j_call: TRBJ2-1
v_call: TRBV2
cdr3_aa: CASSGIAVYNEQFF
cdr3_nt: TGTGCCAGCAGTGGGATAGCTGTTTACAATGAGCAGTTCTTC

d_call: .
clone_size: medium-sized
j_call: TRBJ2-7
v_call: TRBV15
cdr3_aa: CATSRGGGPYTYEQYF
cdr3_nt: TGTGCCACCAGCAGGGGCGGGGGCCCTTATACCTACGAGCAGTACTTC

d_call: .
clone_size: medium-sized
j_call: TRBJ2-4
v_call: TRBV18
cdr3_aa: CASSLGAQGQNIQYF
cdr3_nt: TGTGCCAGCTCACTCGGTGCGCAGGGTCAAAACATTCAGTACTTC